This T cell receptor beta chain was documented in a study of blood T cell repertoires in COVID-19. Study-wide background: The cDNA or gDNA used as material had been derived from T cells, B-cell-depleted T cells, or PBMCs.

Per the original methods: Amplification of reference gene primers was used by the study to estimate nucleated cell counts. Sequencing was performed with immunoSEQ multiplex PCR; in TCRdb, only in-frame clones are kept and a portion is missing. The DNA was the basis for D and trimming; V, J and clone size are from that table. This table holds about 230,000 clones, 75% to 85% found once. The CDR3 is made up of 18 amino acids. From germline, CDR1 is LNHNV and CDR2 YYDKDF (reference sequence). With 0 bases clipped from V and 5 bases from J, the junction kept 15 bases outside the gene matches. This receptor was obtained from a woman aged 50 to 60 with acute or convalescent COVID-19. V usage is TRBV15 and J usage is TRBJ2-7, with TRBD2 matching 8 bases. The sequencing input was peripheral blood. The CDR3 sequence: CATSRDRGKSGSRHEQYF. CDR3 DNA sequence: TGTGCCACCAGCAGAGATCGGGGTAAGAGCGGGAGTCGGCACGAGCAGTACTTC.